This T cell receptor (beta chain) was sequenced during a study of OX40 agonist ivuxolimab in advanced cancers. Study summary: Partial responses were observed in three patients, of whom one had hepatocellular carcinoma and two had cutaneous melanoma.

The CDR3 has 15 residues. Germline trimming cut 5 bases from V and 0 bases from J; bases unmatched to any gene: 5. From germline, CDR1 is SGHNT and CDR2 YYREEE (reference sequence). Only in-frame clones appear in the TCRdb table, and some are missing; sequencing was by immunoSEQ multiplex PCR. The table shows about 110,000 clones, with 75% to 95% occurring only once. Sequenced material: CD4+ or CD8+ T cells sorted from blood, taken in a trial of the OX40 agonist ivuxolimab. This TCR was sampled from an adult with an advanced solid tumor such as melanoma, head and neck, liver or kidney cancer. This chain links TRBV5-4 with TRBJ1-2; 9 bases are a match to TRBD1. The chain's CDR3 is CASSPGQGTNYGYTF. Written as DNA, the CDR3 is TGTGCCAGCAGTCCTGGACAGGGGACTAACTATGGCTACACCTTC.